A single sample gave rise to the 31 T cell receptor beta chains below, sequenced in a study of cytomegalovirus exposure and HLA in healthy donors. PCR used 60 Vbeta primers and 13 Jbeta primers. Libraries were prepared by immunoSEQ multiplex PCR; TCRdb keeps only in-frame clonotypes and omits some of them. The data hold 55,000 to 80,000 clones, with about 74% observed a single time. Sequencing input: PBMCs. The receptors here all came from a woman under 40 in good health and CMV-seropositive.

The chain carries TRBV6-1 and TRBJ1-5; D unclear. The V end was cut by 7 bases, the J end by 3 bases, with 13 bases between. This CDR3 is 14 amino acids long. CDR1 and CDR2 from the germline V gene are MNHNS and SASEGT. This CDR3 reads CASTGGGSNQPQHF. CDR3 nucleotides: TGTGCCAGCACTGGAGGAGGATCCAATCAGCCCCAGCATTTT.

J is TRBJ2-1 and V is TRBV6-1; D might be TRBD1 (6 bases). V shed 10 bases and J shed 7 bases, with 11 bases lying between them. Germline assignment: CDR1 MNHNS and CDR2 SASEGT. The CDR3 has 11 amino acids. In DNA form, the CDR3 reads TGTGCCACCCACAGGGAGAATGAGCAGTTCTTC. As protein: CATHRENEQFF.

In the case of this clone: Other DNA sequences from this sample encode an identical CDR3 as well. This chain uses TRBV7-9 with TRBJ1-1; unclear D gene. The CDR3 length is 13 residues. Trimming stripped 3 bases from V and 5 bases from J, with 10 bases between. CDR1 SEHNR and CDR2 FQNEAQ come from the germline V gene (reference sequence). The chain's CDR3 is CASSLEGGTEAFF. CDR3 DNA: TGTGCCAGCAGCTTGGAGGGCGGGACTGAAGCTTTCTTT.

This clone was observed a few times. The chain couples TRBV21-1 to TRBJ1-2; TRBD1 is taken as the D call from the table, unchecked against the DNA. TRBV21-1 corresponds to a pseudogene. There are 15 residues in the CDR3. The CDR3 loop is CASSTRRIGARGYTF. For the CDR3, the DNA is TGTGCCAGCAGCACCAGGCGGATAGGGGCGCGAGGCTACACCTTC.

The chain links TRBV29-1 to TRBJ2-3; D unclear. The germline gives CDR1 SQVTM, CDR2 ANQGSEA. The CDR3 runs 10 residues. V was clipped by 7 bases and J by 6 bases, with 8 bases between them. The CDR3 loop reads CSAGHDTQYF. CDR3 nucleotide sequence: TGCAGCGCCGGTCATGATACGCAGTATTTT.

V and J are TRBV5-4 and TRBJ2-3, with D possibly being TRBD1 (5 bases). Germline V lookup: CDR1 SGHNT, CDR2 YYREEE (reference sequence). The CDR3 sequence is 14 residues long. Trimming left V 1 base short and J 5 bases short, with 11 bases between. The CDR3: CASSLTSQGDTQYF. Written as DNA, the CDR3 is TGTGCCAGCAGCTTGACTTCCCAGGGAGATACGCAGTATTTT.

This clone came up once. The chain has TRBV6-5 and TRBJ1-1, with TRBD1 matching over 9 bases. CDR3 size: 14 residues. Trimming at V came to 5 bases and at J to 5 bases, leaving 6 bases not matched to a gene. Germline CDR1 and CDR2: MNHEY and SVGAGI. The CDR3 sequence: CASSRGQGRTEAFF. The CDR3 coding sequence is TGTGCCAGCAGTCGAGGACAGGGGAGGACTGAAGCTTTCTTT.

The CDR3 coding sequence is TGTGCCAGCAGCGTAGAGCCAGCGTCTACCTACGAGCAGTACTTC. Translated, it gives CASSVEPASTYEQYF. The chain is built from TRBV9 and TRBJ2-7; D uncertain. The germline CDR1 and CDR2 sequences are SGDLS and YYNGEE. The V end was cut by 0 bases, the J end by 2 bases, with 12 bases between. This CDR3 has 15 amino acids.

The genes are TRBV29-1 and TRBJ2-3; 12 nucleotides agree with TRBD2. The CDR3 is 17 residues long. Per the germline V gene, CDR1 is SQVTM and CDR2 is ANQGSEA. The trim removed 7 bases at V and 0 bases at J, leaving 11 bases unmatched. DNA of the CDR3: TGCAGCGCGGGGGGACTAGCGGGCTTTTCTAGCACAGATACGCAGTATTTT. Translating gives CSAGGLAGFSSTDTQYF.

The chain links TRBV7-9 to TRBJ1-1, with a possible D match to TRBD1 (6 bases). V shed 5 bases and J shed 5 bases, with 15 bases lying between them. The length of the CDR3 is 14 residues. Germline CDR1 SEHNR, CDR2 FQNEAQ (reference sequence). CDR3 amino acids: CASSRVTGLTEAFF. In nucleotides, the CDR3 is TGTGCCAGCAGCCGAGTCACAGGGTTAACTGAAGCTTTCTTT.

The rearrangement uses TRBV30 and TRBJ2-5; D may be TRBD1 (5 bases). The J call is in doubt because the DNA end fits TRBJ2-7 better. Per germline, CDR1 GTSNPN and CDR2 SVGIG (reference sequence). The CDR3 spans 12 residues. The CDR3 bases are TGTGCCTGGAGTTCTCAGGGTTACGAGCAGTACTTC. Protein product: CAWSSQGYEQYF.

The chain couples TRBV2 to TRBJ1-2; 7 nucleotides line up with TRBD1. The CDR3 consists of 14 residues. The V gene's germline CDR1 is SNHLY and CDR2 FYNNEI. V gave up 6 bases and J gave up 4 bases; unmatched junction bases: 8. CDR3 sequence: CASRDRVYLYGYTF. CDR3 DNA sequence: TGTGCCAGCAGAGACAGGGTTTACCTCTATGGCTACACCTTC.

CDR3: CASSLLTGENTEAFF. The CDR3 DNA follows: TGTGCCAGCAGCTTGTTAACAGGGGAAAACACTGAAGCTTTCTTT. The chain recombines TRBV5-6 with TRBJ1-1, with 7 bases aligning to TRBD1. The germline V gene has CDR1 SGHDT and CDR2 YYEEEE. V gave up 1 base and J gave up 2 bases; unmatched junction bases: 5. There are 15 residues in the CDR3.

V and J are TRBV7-9 and TRBJ2-7; 9 bases are a match to TRBD1. Looked up from germline, CDR1 is SEHNR and CDR2 is FQNEAQ (reference sequence). The CDR3 covers 15 residues. The trim removed 3 bases at V and 4 bases at J, leaving 7 bases unmatched. For the CDR3, the DNA is TGTGCCAGCAGCTTCGACGCACAGGGGGCTTACGAGCAGTACTTC. This encodes CASSFDAQGAYEQYF.

V and J are TRBV5-4 and TRBJ2-5, with TRBD2 matching 14 bases. V trimming: 3 bases; J trimming: 3 bases; junction bases outside the gene matches: 10. CDR1 is SGHNT, CDR2 YYREEE, per germline (reference sequence). There are 18 residues in the CDR3. This CDR3 is CASSSISGGLAGEETQYF. CDR3 in DNA: TGTGCCAGCAGCTCAATATCGGGGGGACTAGCGGGAGAAGAGACCCAGTACTTC.

The V and J genes are TRBV18 and TRBJ2-3; 9 positions match TRBD1. The V gene end was trimmed by 6 bases and the J gene end by 6 bases; junction bases not matched to a gene: 7. This CDR3 comprises 14 residues. Germline-derived CDR1 and CDR2 are KGHSH and LQKENI. In nucleotides, the CDR3 is TGTGCCAGCTCTTCAGGACAGGGGTCGGATACGCAGTATTTT. This encodes CASSSGQGSDTQYF.

The V call is TRBV5-1, the J call TRBJ2-7; D gene uncertain. Germline lookup yields CDR1 SGHRS and CDR2 YFSETQ. V shed 0 bases and J shed 1 base, with 11 bases lying between them. The CDR3 sequence is 15 residues long. The CDR3 nucleotides are TGCGCCAGCAGCTTGGGAGCCGTCGGGTCCTACGAGCAGTACTTC. The encoded protein is CASSLGAVGSYEQYF.

This sequence joins TRBV27 and TRBJ1-2; tentatively, D is TRBD1 (5 bases). Per the germline V gene, CDR1 is MNHEY and CDR2 is SMNVEV (reference sequence). This CDR3 spans 14 amino acids. The V end was cut by 0 bases, the J end by 6 bases, with 11 bases between. This chain's CDR3 is CASSLSIKGNGYTF. CDR3 in DNA: TGTGCCAGCAGTTTATCGATAAAGGGGAATGGCTACACCTTC.

This chain uses TRBV11-2 with TRBJ2-7, with a weak D call TRBD2 (6 bases). Germline CDR1 and CDR2: SGHAT and FQNNGV. V lost 4 bases and J lost 0, with 13 bases in between. CDR3 length: 15 amino acids. DNA of the CDR3: TGTGCCAGCAGCTCTTGGCCGGAGGGCTCCTACGAGCAGTACTTC. Translated, it gives CASSSWPEGSYEQYF.

The chain links TRBV10-2 to TRBJ2-7; 7 nucleotides match TRBD2. Trimming removed 8 bases from V and 0 bases from J; junction bases left unmatched: 13. The germline V gene encodes CDR1 WSHSY and CDR2 SAAADI. CDR3 length: 16 amino acids. The CDR3 loop reads CASRDIAGHFSYEQYF. The CDR3 DNA reads as TGCGCCAGCCGGGATATAGCGGGCCATTTCTCCTACGAGCAGTACTTC.

This chain connects TRBV7-2 to TRBJ2-5; D is undetermined. The CDR3 loop spans 13 amino acids. Germline CDR1 SGHTA, CDR2 FQGNSA. Deletions cut 3 bases from V and 6 bases from J, with 11 bases between. The CDR3 loop is CASSFDFQKTQYF. The CDR3 coding sequence is TGTGCCAGCAGCTTTGACTTTCAGAAGACCCAGTACTTC.

CDR3 nucleotides: TGTGCCAGCAGCTTGTTCAGGGGGCGCAATGAGCAGTTCTTC. Its protein is CASSLFRGRNEQFF. The chain joins TRBV5-6 to TRBJ2-1; 8 bases line up with TRBD1. The V gene's germline CDR1 is SGHDT and CDR2 YYEEEE. The junction had 3 bases not matched to a gene; V was cut back by 1 base and J by 6 bases. The CDR3 is 14 residues long.

The chain links TRBV6-4 to TRBJ2-3; D uncertain. The CDR3 sequence is 15 residues long. Per germline, CDR1 MRHNA and CDR2 SNTAGT. The germline V and J ends were trimmed by 4 bases and 2 bases, with 13 bases remaining between them. This CDR3 is CASSGVASDTDTQYF. Written as DNA, the CDR3 is TGTGCCAGCAGTGGCGTAGCTTCTGACACAGATACGCAGTATTTT.

This rearrangement joins TRBV4-1 to TRBJ2-7; 8 nucleotides agree with TRBD1. Germline lookup yields CDR1 MGHRA and CDR2 YSYEKL. V lost 2 bases and J lost 2; bases outside the gene matches: 8. The CDR3 runs to 16 residues. The CDR3 protein is CASSQKRTGLPYEQYF. The CDR3 DNA sequence: TGCGCCAGCAGCCAAAAGAGGACAGGGCTCCCCTACGAGCAGTACTTC.

The chain couples TRBV6-5 to TRBJ2-7, with 11 bases aligning to TRBD1. There are 13 residues in the CDR3. Germline V gene sequence: CDR1 MNHEY, CDR2 SVGAGI. The trim removed 10 bases at V and 1 base at J, leaving 3 bases unmatched. The CDR3 coding sequence is TGTGCCACTGGGACAGGGGGGTCCTACGAGCAGTACTTC. This codes for CATGTGGSYEQYF.

This chain uses TRBV29-1 with TRBJ2-5, with 9 bases aligning to TRBD2. TRBJ2-7 matches the DNA end more closely, so the J call is doubtful. The CDR3 is made up of 14 amino acids. CDR1 and CDR2 from the germline V gene are SQVTM and ANQGSEA. Here the CDR3 reads CSVDPSGDSYEQYF. In nucleotides, the CDR3 is TGCAGCGTTGATCCTAGCGGGGACTCCTACGAGCAGTACTTC.

The V call is TRBV7-8, the J call TRBJ2-7, with 8 bases matching TRBD1. This CDR3 region has 14 residues. With 1 base clipped from V and 6 bases from J, the junction kept 5 bases outside the gene matches. Germline V CDR1 and CDR2: SGHVS, FQNEAQ. The CDR3 loop reads CASSLGMTGVEQYF. CDR3 DNA: TGTGCCAGCAGCTTAGGTATGACAGGGGTCGAGCAGTACTTC.

The chain recombines TRBV29-1 with TRBJ1-2, with D uncertain. The CDR3 length is 14 residues. The ends were cut back, 8 bases at V and 1 base at J, with 17 bases in the middle. The germline CDR1 and CDR2 sequences are SQVTM and ANQGSEA. The CDR3 loop reads CSTLAGNLNYGYTF. The CDR3 region has the DNA TGCAGCACCCTAGCGGGGAACCTTAACTATGGCTACACCTTC. Filled out from reference TRBV29-1 and TRBJ1-2, the complete variable domain reads SAVISQKPSRDICQRGTSLTIQCQVDSQVTMMFWYRQQPGQSLTLIATANQGSEATYESGFVIDKFPISRPNLTFSTLTVSNMSPEDSSIYLCSTLAGNLNYGYTFGSGTRLTVV.

This clone was counted between two and nine times. A read error is likely here: a far larger clone is one base away. The rearrangement uses TRBV11-2 and TRBJ2-1; the D is unclear. Germline V gives CDR1 SGHAT, CDR2 FQNNGV. This CDR3 has 11 residues. The CDR3 DNA reads TGTGCCAGCAGCCACTACAATGATCAGTTCTTC. This gives the protein CASSHYNDQFF.

On this clone: The same CDR3 also results from other DNA sequences found in this sample. The V call is TRBV10-1, the J call TRBJ2-5; perhaps TRBD1 as D (5 bases). The CDR3 is 14 residues long. CDR1 and CDR2 (germline): WNHNN, SYGVQD (reference sequence). With 0 bases removed from V and 5 bases from J, the gap between germline ends came to 10 bases. DNA for the CDR3: TGCGCCAGCAGTGAGTCTGGGGCCCGGGAGACCCAGTACTTC. It specifies CASSESGARETQYF.

The chain joins TRBV5-6 to TRBJ2-1, with TRBD2 matching 8 bases. With 1 base clipped from V and 0 bases from J, the junction kept 6 bases outside the gene matches. Germline values: CDR1 SGHDT, CDR2 YYEEEE. CDR3 length: 17 residues. The CDR3 loop is CASSLYSGGGSYNEQFF. In nucleotides, the CDR3 is TGTGCCAGCAGCTTGTATTCCGGGGGGGGCTCCTACAATGAGCAGTTCTTC.